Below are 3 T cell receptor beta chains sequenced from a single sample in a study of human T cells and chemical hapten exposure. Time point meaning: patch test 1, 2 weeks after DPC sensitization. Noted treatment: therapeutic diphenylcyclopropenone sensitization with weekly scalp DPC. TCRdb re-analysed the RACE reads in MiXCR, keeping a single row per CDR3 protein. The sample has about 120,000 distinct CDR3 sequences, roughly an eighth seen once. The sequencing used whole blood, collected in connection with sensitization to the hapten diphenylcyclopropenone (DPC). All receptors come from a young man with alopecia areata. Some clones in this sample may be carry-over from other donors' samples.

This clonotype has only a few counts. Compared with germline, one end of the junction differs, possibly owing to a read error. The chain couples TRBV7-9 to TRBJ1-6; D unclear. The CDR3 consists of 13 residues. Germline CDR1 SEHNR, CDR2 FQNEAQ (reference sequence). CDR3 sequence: CASSLARIGPLDF. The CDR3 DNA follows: TGTGCCAGCAGCTTAGCGCGAATAGGACCCCTCGACTTT. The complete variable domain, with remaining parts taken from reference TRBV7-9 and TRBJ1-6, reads DTGVSQNPRHKITKRGQNVTFRCDPISEHNRLYWYRQTLGQGPEFLTYFQNEAQLEKSRLLSDRFSAERPKGSFSTLEIQRTEQGDSAMYLCASSLARIGPLDFGNGTRLTVT.

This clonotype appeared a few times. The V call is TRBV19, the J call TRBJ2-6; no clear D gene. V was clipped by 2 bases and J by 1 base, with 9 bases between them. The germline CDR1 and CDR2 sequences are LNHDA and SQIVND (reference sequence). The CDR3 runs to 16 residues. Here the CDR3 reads CASSILVLSGANVLTF. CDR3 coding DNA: TGTGCCAGTAGTATACTGGTTTTGTCTGGGGCCAACGTCCTGACTTTC.

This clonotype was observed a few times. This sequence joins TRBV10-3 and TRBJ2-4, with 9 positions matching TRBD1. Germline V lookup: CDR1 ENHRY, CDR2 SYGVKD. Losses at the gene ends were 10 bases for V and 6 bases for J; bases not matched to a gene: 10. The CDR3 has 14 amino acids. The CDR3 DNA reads TGTGCCAGCAAGGGACAGGGATATGGAAACATTCAGTACTTC. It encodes CASKGQGYGNIQYF.